Sequencing of this TCR beta chain was carried out in a study of blood T cell repertoires in COVID-19. Study at large: Sites in the United States, Italy and Spain provided acute and convalescent COVID-19 samples. The cDNA or gDNA used as material had been derived from T cells, B-cell-depleted T cells, or PBMCs.

CDR3 size: 15 residues. Germline V CDR1 and CDR2: MNHEY, SVGAGI. Trimming shortened V by 7 bases and J by 10 bases, and 20 bases separated the two germline ends. How the authors handled the data: Reference gene primer amplification yielded estimated nucleated cell counts. Sequencing used immunoSEQ multiplex PCR; TCRdb keeps in-frame clones, though not all of them. V and J calls and clone size come straight from that table; D and trimming were deduced from the DNA. The table includes some 160,000 clones, around 76% detected once. The chain employs TRBV6-5 and TRBJ1-6, with TRBD1 as a possible D gene (6 bases). The source of this sequence is a man in his sixties with acute or convalescent COVID-19. The sequenced material came from peripheral blood. DNA of the CDR3: TGTGCCAGCACCCCCCTGGTAGGGGGTCGATCACCCCTCCACTTT. This translates into CASTPLVGGRSPLHF.